The next 8 T cell receptor beta chains were all read from a single sample in a study of CD8+CD57+ T cells in acquired aplastic anemia (dated by TCRdb to the late 2010s). The reads were generated on an Illumina HiSeq 2000. TCR beta VDJ combination and CDR3 sequence profiling used genomic DNA as the template. The raw public reads went through TCRdb reprocessing: fastp at Q25, MiXCR clone calling, in-frame beta chains kept. Records with the same CDR3 protein are collapsed into one entry carrying the most frequent genes and DNA. The sample table holds about 400,000 distinct CDR3 sequences, of which approximately 70% were seen once. 3.5% to 4.5% of the sample belongs to the ten largest clones. Sequencing used sorted CD4+, CD8+, or CD8+CD57+ T cells (not recorded which) from PBMCs. Every receptor here comes from a human donor in good health, serving as a control.

On this clonotype: Mismatch with germline at one junction end may stem from a read error. The chain couples TRBV10-2 to TRBJ1-6; D unclear. The germline gives CDR1 WSHSY, CDR2 SAAADI. This CDR3 is 14 amino acids long. The CDR3 sequence: CASSVWGRTSALHF. DNA for the CDR3: TGTGCCAGCAGTGTTTGGGGTCGCACTTCTGCCCTCCACTTT.

This clonotype has at least ten counts. The V and J genes are TRBV19 and TRBJ2-3; D unresolved. The CDR3 loop spans 15 amino acids. V was clipped by 0 bases and J by 5 bases, with 12 bases between them. The germline V gene has CDR1 LNHDA and CDR2 SQIVND (reference sequence). CDR3 DNA sequence: TGTGCCAGTAGTATAGATCCTACCCTGAGAGATACGCAGTATTTT. Translated: CASSIDPTLRDTQYF.

This clonotype occurred once. Since no conserved phenylalanine or tryptophan closes the CDR3, a read error is the likely cause. No DNA is shown, since the ends of the CDR3 on it are uncertain; the CDR3 is the one TCRdb lists. The rearrangement uses TRBV10-3 and TRBJ1-1. The CDR3 sequence runs 11 residues, both termini included. Per germline, CDR1 ENHRY and CDR2 SYGVKD. The CDR3: CAIRQHTAALS.

Only one count was recorded for this clonotype. J is TRBJ1-5 and V is TRBV7-9; 9 bases match TRBD1. CDR1 is SEHNR, CDR2 FQNEAQ, per germline (reference sequence). V dropped 5 bases and J dropped 8; count of bases not matched to a gene: 16. The CDR3 contains 17 residues. CDR3 coding DNA: TGTGCCAGCAGCCTGATCGCCGGGACAGGGACCTACGAGCCCCAGCATTTT. Its translation: CASSLIAGTGTYEPQHF. Full variable domain (rest looked up from reference TRBV7-9 and TRBJ1-5): DTGVSQNPRHKITKRGQNVTFRCDPISEHNRLYWYRQTLGQGPEFLTYFQNEAQLEKSRLLSDRFSAERPKGSFSTLEIQRTEQGDSAMYLCASSLIAGTGTYEPQHFGDGTRLSIL.

As concerns this clonotype: Relative to the germline gene, one junction end is altered; a read error may explain this. The chain carries TRBV7-2 and TRBJ1-1; D is undetermined. Germline values: CDR1 SGHTA, CDR2 FQGNSA. This CDR3 spans 14 amino acids. As DNA, the CDR3 is TGCGCCAGCAGCTTGACCCGAATGTACACGGAAGATTTCTTT. The encoded protein is CASSLTRMYTEDFF.

The chain has TRBV6-1 and TRBJ2-2, with unresolved D. Germline V gives CDR1 MNHNS, CDR2 SASEGT. The V gene lost 9 bases and the J gene lost 2 bases, with 10 bases spanning the gap. The CDR3 extends over 13 amino acids. CDR3 sequence reads: CASSRTNTGELFF. The CDR3 DNA is TGTGCCAGTAGCCGGACCAACACCGGGGAGCTGTTTTTT.

This clonotype came up once. The rearrangement links TRBV5-8 to TRBJ2-5; D is perhaps TRBD2 (7 bases). The V end lost 1 base, the J end lost 2 bases, and 15 bases lay between the germline ends. From germline, CDR1 is SGHTS and CDR2 YDEGEE. CDR3 length: 16 residues. The CDR3 DNA follows: TGTGCCAGCAGCTTGTGGAGGGAGGGGGGACAAGAGACCCAGTACTTC. This gives the protein CASSLWREGGQETQYF.

As concerns this clonotype: A read error may account for a junction end that differs from germline. CDR3 loop: CASKQRGRDSQYF. The CDR3 DNA reads TGTGCCAGTAAACAGCGAGGGCGTGATTCGCAGTATTTT. V usage is TRBV5-1 and J usage is TRBJ2-3, with D possibly matching TRBD2 (5 bases). Germline-derived CDR1 and CDR2 are SGHRS and YFSETQ. This CDR3 region has 13 residues.